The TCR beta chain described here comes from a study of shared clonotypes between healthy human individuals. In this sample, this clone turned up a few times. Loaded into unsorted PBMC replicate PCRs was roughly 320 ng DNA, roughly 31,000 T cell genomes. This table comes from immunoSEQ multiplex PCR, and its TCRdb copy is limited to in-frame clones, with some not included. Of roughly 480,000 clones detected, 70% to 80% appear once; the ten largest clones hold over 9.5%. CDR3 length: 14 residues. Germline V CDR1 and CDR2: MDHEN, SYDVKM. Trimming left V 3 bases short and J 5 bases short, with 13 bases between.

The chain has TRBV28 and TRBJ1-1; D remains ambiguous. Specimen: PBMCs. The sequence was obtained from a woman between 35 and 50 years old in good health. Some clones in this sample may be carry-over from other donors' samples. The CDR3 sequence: CASSFRRARTEAFF. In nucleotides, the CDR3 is TGTGCCAGCAGTTTCCGTAGAGCGCGGACTGAAGCTTTCTTT.